This is a list of T cell receptor beta chains from one sample in a study of response to subunit inactivated influenza vaccine. TCRdb fed the RT-PCR reads into MiXCR, producing one record per CDR3 protein. Of around 570,000 distinct CDR3 sequences detected, approximately 10% appear once; the ten largest clones hold approximately 11%. This same sample was also part of a study on T cells expressing NK-cell markers.

The sequences come from PBMCs from blood, collected on the day of vaccination. These receptors were obtained from a man over 45 who received an inactivated influenza vaccine. CDR3s include the opening cysteine and the closing phenylalanine or tryptophan. Fields, in order: J gene, V gene, D gene, clone size, CDR3 DNA, CDR3 protein. D genes are given only for firm matches. Size is stated for part of the rows, as once, few or many counts, or as a class when the clone is expanded.

>TRBJ1-5|TRBV6-1|TRBD1|many
TGTGCCAGCAGTGACCGGACAGGCGCTGTAACGCCCCAGCATTTT
CASSDRTGAVTPQHF
>TRBJ2-7|TRBV6-2/TRBV6-3|TRBD2|-
TGTGCCAGCAGTTTTCCCGAACTAGCGGGCGCCTACGAGCAGTACTTC
CASSFPELAGAYEQYF
>TRBJ2-5|TRBV12-3/TRBV12-4|-|many
TGTGCCAGCAGTTTATACGGCCAAGAGACCCAGTACTTC
CASSLYGQETQYF
>TRBJ2-7|TRBV7-6|-|-
TGTGCCAGCAGCTCGTCCGGGACCAATTACGATCAGCAGTACTTC
CASSSSGTNYDQQYF
>TRBJ2-1|TRBV9|-|-
TGTGCCAGCAGCGCCTTGGGGGCCTACAATGAGCAGTTCTTC
CASSALGAYNEQFF
>TRBJ1-2|TRBV6-2/TRBV6-3|-|-
TGTGCCAGCAGGACGGGACGTAGCAACTATGGCTACACCTTC
CASRTGRSNYGYTF
>TRBJ2-5|TRBV20-1|TRBD2|many
TGCAGTGCTTCCCAAGCGGGGGGGCAAGAGACCCAGTACTTC
CSASQAGGQETQYF
>TRBJ2-5|TRBV10-3|-|-
TGTGCCATCAGTGAGACCAGTCGGGAGACCCAGTACTTC
CAISETSRETQYF
>TRBJ2-2|TRBV4-2|TRBD2|many
TGTGCCAGCAGCCGCCGACTAGCGGGGGGCGGGGGCACCGGGGAGCTGTTTTTT
CASSRRLAGGGGTGELFF
>TRBJ1-1|TRBV5-6|-|few
TGTGCCAGCAGCTACTATGGACAGCGAACTGAAGCTTTCTTT
CASSYYGQRTEAFF
>TRBJ2-7|TRBV28|TRBD1|few
TGTGCCAGCAGTACCTCCGGGACAGGGGGCACAAACGAGCAGTACTTC
CASSTSGTGGTNEQYF
>TRBJ1-5|TRBV19|-|few
TGTGCCAGTAGTATAGTTTGGGGTGGCAATCAGCCCCAGCATTTT
CASSIVWGGNQPQHF
>TRBJ2-5|TRBV12-3/TRBV12-4|-|few
TGTGCCAGCAGTCCTTGGCCCCGGACAGAGAAAGAGACCCAGTACTTC
CASSPWPRTEKETQYF
>TRBJ2-7|TRBV6-2/TRBV6-3|TRBD1|-
TGTGCCAGCAGTCAGGGACAGGGAATCTCCTACGAGCAGTACTTC
CASSQGQGISYEQYF
>TRBJ1-1|TRBV12-3/TRBV12-4|-|few
TGTGCCAGCAGTTTGAAGTACAGGGCCCCCAACACTGAAGCTTTCTTT
CASSLKYRAPNTEAFF
>TRBJ2-2|TRBV7-9|-|few
TGTGCCAGCATAGCTGCCACCGGGGAGCTGTTTTTT
CASIAATGELFF
>TRBJ2-3|TRBV12-3/TRBV12-4|-|-
TGTGCCAGCAGCCCGTGGGGGGAGGTCGCAGATACGCAGTATTTT
CASSPWGEVADTQYF
>TRBJ1-1|TRBV2|TRBD1|few
TGTGCCACCCAGGGGGGCAGGGCCACTGAAGCTTTCTTT
CATQGGRATEAFF
>TRBJ1-5|TRBV19|TRBD1|few
TGTGCCAGTAGTCCACGACGGACAGGGGATATGGGGCAGCCCCAGCATTTT
CASSPRRTGDMGQPQHF
>TRBJ2-1|TRBV4-1|TRBD1|-
TGCGCCAGCAGCCAAGTGACAGGGGAGAGCTCCTACAATGAGCAGTTCTTC
CASSQVTGESSYNEQFF
>TRBJ2-5|TRBV20-1|-|-
TGCAGTGCTTTTACAGAGACCCAGTACTTC
CSAFTETQYF
>TRBJ2-1|TRBV29-1|-|many
TGCAGCGTTGAGGGGGGAAATTACAATGAGCAGTTCTTC
CSVEGGNYNEQFF
>TRBJ2-1|TRBV7-9|-|-
TGTGCCAGCAGCTTATTGCAAAGTGAGCAGTTCTTC
CASSLLQSEQFF
>TRBJ1-6|TRBV3-1|TRBD1|few
TGTGCCAGCAGCCCCGGGGGACAGGGGAATTCACCCCTCCACTTT
CASSPGGQGNSPLHF
>TRBJ1-2|TRBV7-9|TRBD1|few
TGTGCCAGCAGTGGAACAGGGGCTCGTAACTATGGCTACACCTTC
CASSGTGARNYGYTF
>TRBJ2-1|TRBV19|-|-
TGTGCCAGTAGTGATCGACAGACATCCTACAATGAGCAGTTCTTC
CASSDRQTSYNEQFF
>TRBJ2-5|TRBV2|TRBD2|few
TGTGCCAGCAGAAGGACTAGCGGAGGCCTTGAGACCCAGTACTTC
CASRRTSGGLETQYF
>TRBJ2-1|TRBV20-1|TRBD1|few
TGCAGTGCTAGAGTAGGGGGCTTCTACAATGAGCAGTTCTTC
CSARVGGFYNEQFF
>TRBJ2-1|TRBV6-2/TRBV6-3|TRBD2|few
TGTGCCAGCAGTTTATCGGGGGGTCGACTTCGGGAGCAGTTCTTC
CASSLSGGRLREQFF
>TRBJ2-5|TRBV11-2|-|few
TGTGCCAGCAGCTTAGATCGTGTGGGAGTAGAGACCCAGTACTTC
CASSLDRVGVETQYF
>TRBJ2-6|TRBV29-1|-|few
TGCAGCGTTGATGACGGGTTAGGGGCCAACGTCCTGACTTTC
CSVDDGLGANVLTF
>TRBJ1-4|TRBV29-1|TRBD1|few
TGCAGCGTTGCGACAGGGATGGCAACTAATGAAAAACTGTTTTTT
CSVATGMATNEKLFF
>TRBJ2-7|TRBV20-1|TRBD2|many
TGCAGTGCCACCGACGCTAGCGGAATCTACGAGCAGTACTTC
CSATDASGIYEQYF
>TRBJ2-1|TRBV4-3|-|few
TGCGCCAGCAGCCAAGATGGGGTGGGTGGGGGCGATGAGCAGTTCTTC
CASSQDGVGGGDEQFF
>TRBJ2-5|TRBV10-3|-|-
TGTGCCATCAGTGAGTCTTCAGGGGACGGGACCCAGTACTTC
CAISESSGDGTQYF
>TRBJ1-4|TRBV15|-|few
TGTGCCACCAGCACCGAGGGTAGGCGAAAACTGTTTTTT
CATSTEGRRKLFF
>TRBJ2-7|TRBV9|TRBD2|-
TGTGCCAGCAGCCCAAGCGGGGACCCTCGCTACGAGCAGTACTTC
CASSPSGDPRYEQYF
>TRBJ2-7|TRBV5-1|-|-
TGCGCCAGCAGCTGGGGACGGTCTCTCTCCGAGCAGTACTTC
CASSWGRSLSEQYF
>TRBJ2-5|TRBV28|-|few
TGTGCCAGCAGTACAGGGAACCAAGAGACCCAGTACTTC
CASSTGNQETQYF
>TRBJ2-7|TRBV5-6|TRBD1|few
TGTGCCAGCAGCCTGGGACAGGTCACCCGTGGGCAGTACTTC
CASSLGQVTRGQYF
>TRBJ1-5|TRBV4-1|-|-
TGCGCCAGCAGCCAAGCGCCCGGAAACAATCAGCCCCAGCATTTT
CASSQAPGNNQPQHF
>TRBJ1-5|TRBV20-1|-|few
TGCAGTGCTAGGGGCAGAGGGTCAAGCAATCAGCCCCAGCATTTT
CSARGRGSSNQPQHF
>TRBJ1-1|TRBV3-1|-|-
TGTGCCAGCAGCCAAGGGGGGTGGTCCCTGAACACTGAAGCTTTCTTT
CASSQGGWSLNTEAFF
>TRBJ2-7|TRBV12-3/TRBV12-4|TRBD2|many
TGTGCCAGCAGTGGGGGACTAGCGGGAGTCTCCTACGAGCAGTACTTC
CASSGGLAGVSYEQYF
>TRBJ2-3|TRBV7-2|-|few
TGTGCCAGCAGCTTTGTAAAGACAGATACGCAGTATTTT
CASSFVKTDTQYF